The clone carrying this T cell receptor beta chain was seen a few times. What it recognizes is unknown. The data belong to a study of beta chain features in type 1 diabetes. Findings and caveats of the study: Across all four CD4+ subsets, people with type 1 diabetes showed modestly shorter TCRB CDR3s. Highly expressing activated T cells could be over-counted with a cDNA template.

Sequenced material consisted of expressed TCRB transcripts (all of the isolated RNA was reverse transcribed). Generated by immunoSEQ multiplex PCR, the TCRdb table keeps only in-frame clones and is missing some. The sample yields 600,000 or so clones, roughly an eighth seen once. Purity (above 98%) was reached by all sorted populations. V was cut by 10 bases and J by 6 bases, with 14 bases left in between. Germline loops: CDR1 LNHDA, CDR2 SQIVND (reference sequence). The CDR3 consists of 12 residues. The sample comprised naive CD4+ T cells from blood. The TCR comes from a man between 18 and 35 years old with type 1 diabetes. V is TRBV19 and J is TRBJ2-3; D possibly matches TRBD1 or TRBD2 (5 bases each). This CDR3 reads CATAPRDDTQYF. CDR3 bases: TGTGCCACCGCCCCCCGGGACGATACGCAGTATTTT.